This T cell receptor beta chain was recovered during a study of blood T cells in healthy people across ages. A sample-barcoded 5' primer and a J-beta primer mix were used in a second PCR of about 6 to 11 cycles. TCRdb called the 5' RACE reads again in MiXCR, with one record for every CDR3 protein. Altogether approximately 940,000 distinct CDR3 sequences are present, roughly 48% being singletons, with the ten largest covering 13%. The junction had 11 bases not matched to a gene; V was cut back by 4 bases and J by 5 bases. The CDR3 totals 16 residues. The germline CDR1 and CDR2 sequences are SGHRS and YFSETQ. This clonotype was observed a handful of times. Its specificity is unknown. Study outcomes and limitations: Diversity estimates drawn from one million T cells were deemed underestimates. The donors' CMV status was not determined, possibly confounding changes in expanded clonotypes.

The source of this sequence is a man younger than 45 in good health. The sample taken for sequencing was blood. The chain links TRBV5-1 to TRBJ1-4; 7 nucleotides align to TRBD1. The CDR3 spells CASSVPAGTENEKLFF. The DNA of the CDR3 is TGCGCCAGCAGCGTCCCGGCCGGGACAGAGAATGAAAAACTGTTTTTT.